Given below is one T cell receptor (beta chain) in context. Its antigen remains unknown. The data belong to a study of T cell responses to AZD1222 COVID-19 vaccine. The trim removed 5 bases at V and 0 bases at J, leaving 7 bases unmatched. The CDR3 has 16 residues. Per germline, CDR1 MDHEN and CDR2 SYDVKM. This table comes from immunoSEQ multiplex PCR, and its TCRdb copy is limited to in-frame clones, with some not included. The table has 140,000 or so clones, around 90% seen once. Study conclusions and caveats: Dominant CD4 TCR responses targeted spike regions 160-218 and 743-854. Donors were largely white British and mainly female; clonal diversity was possibly underestimated. Rises in breadth and depth of Spike-specific TCRs came after two AZD1222 doses.

The chain combines TRBV28 with TRBJ2-3; 8 bases match TRBD1. The sequence was obtained from an adult who received the MenACWY meningococcal vaccine as a control. The sequenced sample was peripheral blood, obtained 28 days after the second dose of the MenACWY control vaccine. In DNA form, the CDR3 reads TGTGCCAGCAGTCAGGACAGGGCCACTAGCACAGATACGCAGTATTTT. As protein: CASSQDRATSTDTQYF.